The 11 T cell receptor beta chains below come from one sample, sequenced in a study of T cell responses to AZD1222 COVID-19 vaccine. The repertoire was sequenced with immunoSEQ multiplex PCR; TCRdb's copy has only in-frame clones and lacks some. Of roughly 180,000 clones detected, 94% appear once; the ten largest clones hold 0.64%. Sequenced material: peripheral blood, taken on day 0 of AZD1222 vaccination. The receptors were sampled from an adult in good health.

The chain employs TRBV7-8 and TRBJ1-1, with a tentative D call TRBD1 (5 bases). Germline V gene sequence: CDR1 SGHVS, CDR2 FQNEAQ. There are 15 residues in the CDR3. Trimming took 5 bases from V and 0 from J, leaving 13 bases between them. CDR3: CASSPAGRLNTEAFF. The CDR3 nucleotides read TGTGCCAGCAGCCCCGCGGGGCGGTTGAACACTGAAGCTTTCTTT.

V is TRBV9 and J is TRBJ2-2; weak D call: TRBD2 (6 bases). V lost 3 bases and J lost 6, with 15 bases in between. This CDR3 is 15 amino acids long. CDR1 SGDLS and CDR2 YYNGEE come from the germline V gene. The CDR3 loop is CASSGRASVSGELFF. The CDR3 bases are TGTGCCAGCAGCGGGAGGGCTAGCGTATCCGGGGAGCTGTTTTTT.

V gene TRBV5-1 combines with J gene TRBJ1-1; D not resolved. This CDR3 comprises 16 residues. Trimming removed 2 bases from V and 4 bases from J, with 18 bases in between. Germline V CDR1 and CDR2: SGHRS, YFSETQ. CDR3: CASSLDLEGGSTEAFF. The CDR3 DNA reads TGCGCCAGCAGCTTAGATCTGGAGGGAGGGTCCACTGAAGCTTTCTTT.

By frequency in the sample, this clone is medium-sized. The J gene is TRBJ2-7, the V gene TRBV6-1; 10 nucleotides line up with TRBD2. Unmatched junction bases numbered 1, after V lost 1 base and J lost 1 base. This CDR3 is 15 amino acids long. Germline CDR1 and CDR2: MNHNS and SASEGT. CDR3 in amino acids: CASSEEAGGSYEQYF. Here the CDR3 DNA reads TGTGCCAGCAGTGAAGAAGCGGGAGGGTCCTACGAGCAGTACTTC.

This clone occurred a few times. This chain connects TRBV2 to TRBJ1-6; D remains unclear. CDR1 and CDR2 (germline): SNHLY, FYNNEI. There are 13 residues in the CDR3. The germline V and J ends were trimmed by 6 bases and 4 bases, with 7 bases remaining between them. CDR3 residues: CASRRGYNSPLHF. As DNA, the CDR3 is TGTGCCAGCAGGCGAGGGTATAATTCACCCCTCCACTTT.

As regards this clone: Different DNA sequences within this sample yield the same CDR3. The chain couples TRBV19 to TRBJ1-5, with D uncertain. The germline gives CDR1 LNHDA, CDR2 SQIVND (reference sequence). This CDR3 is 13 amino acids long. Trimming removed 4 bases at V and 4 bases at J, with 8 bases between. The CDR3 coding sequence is TGTGCCAGTAGTAAGTCCGGGAATCAGCCCCAGCATTTT. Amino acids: CASSKSGNQPQHF.

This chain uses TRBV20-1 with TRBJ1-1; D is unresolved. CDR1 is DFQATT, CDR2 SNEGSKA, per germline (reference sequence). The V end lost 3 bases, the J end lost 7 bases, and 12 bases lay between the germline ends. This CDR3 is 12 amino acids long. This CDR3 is CSASKQAREAFF. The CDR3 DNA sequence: TGCAGTGCTAGTAAACAAGCCCGTGAAGCTTTCTTT.

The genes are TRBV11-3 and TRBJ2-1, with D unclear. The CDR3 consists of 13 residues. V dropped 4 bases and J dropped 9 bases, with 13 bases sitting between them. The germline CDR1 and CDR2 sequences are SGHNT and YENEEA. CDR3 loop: CASSSFTTGEQFF. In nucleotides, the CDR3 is TGTGCCAGCAGCTCCTTCACCACGGGTGAGCAGTTCTTC.

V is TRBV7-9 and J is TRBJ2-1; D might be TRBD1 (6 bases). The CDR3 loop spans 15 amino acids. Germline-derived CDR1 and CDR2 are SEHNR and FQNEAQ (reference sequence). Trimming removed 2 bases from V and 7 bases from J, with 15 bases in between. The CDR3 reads CASSLRAGVSNEQFF. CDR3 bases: TGTGCCAGCAGCTTAAGGGCAGGGGTTTCGAATGAGCAGTTCTTC.

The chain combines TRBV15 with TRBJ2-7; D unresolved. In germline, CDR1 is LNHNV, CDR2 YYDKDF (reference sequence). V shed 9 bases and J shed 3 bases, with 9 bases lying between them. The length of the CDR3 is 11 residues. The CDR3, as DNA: TGTGCCACAGGGTTAGGCTACGAGCAGTACTTC. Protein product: CATGLGYEQYF.

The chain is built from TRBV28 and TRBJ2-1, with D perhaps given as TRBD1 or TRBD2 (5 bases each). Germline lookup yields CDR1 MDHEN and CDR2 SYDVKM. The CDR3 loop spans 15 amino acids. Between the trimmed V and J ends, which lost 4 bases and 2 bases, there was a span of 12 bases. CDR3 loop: CASSSRGAPYNEQFF. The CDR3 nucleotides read TGTGCCAGCAGTTCGAGGGGAGCCCCCTACAATGAGCAGTTCTTC.